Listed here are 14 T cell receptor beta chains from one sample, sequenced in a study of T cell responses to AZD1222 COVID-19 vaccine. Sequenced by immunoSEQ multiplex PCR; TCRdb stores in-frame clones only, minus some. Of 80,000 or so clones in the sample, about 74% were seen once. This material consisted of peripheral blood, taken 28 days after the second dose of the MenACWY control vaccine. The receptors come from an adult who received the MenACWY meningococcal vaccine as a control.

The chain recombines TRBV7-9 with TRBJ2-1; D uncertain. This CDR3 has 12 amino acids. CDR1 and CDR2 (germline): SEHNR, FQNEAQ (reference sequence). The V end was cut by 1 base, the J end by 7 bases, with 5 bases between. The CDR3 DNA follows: TGTGCCAGCAGCTTAGTGACAAATGAGCAGTTCTTC. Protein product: CASSLVTNEQFF.

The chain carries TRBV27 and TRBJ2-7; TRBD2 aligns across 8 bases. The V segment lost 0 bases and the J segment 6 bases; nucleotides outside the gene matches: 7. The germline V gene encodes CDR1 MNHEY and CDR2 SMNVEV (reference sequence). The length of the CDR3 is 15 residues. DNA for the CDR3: TGTGCCAGCAGTTTATCGTCGGGAGGGGCGAGCGAGCAGTACTTC. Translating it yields CASSLSSGGASEQYF.

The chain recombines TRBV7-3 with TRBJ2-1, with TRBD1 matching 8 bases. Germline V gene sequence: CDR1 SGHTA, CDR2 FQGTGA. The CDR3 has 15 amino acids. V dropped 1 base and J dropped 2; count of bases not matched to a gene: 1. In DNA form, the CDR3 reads TGTGCCAGCAGCTTAAGGGGACAGGCCTACAATGAGCAGTTCTTC. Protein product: CASSLRGQAYNEQFF.

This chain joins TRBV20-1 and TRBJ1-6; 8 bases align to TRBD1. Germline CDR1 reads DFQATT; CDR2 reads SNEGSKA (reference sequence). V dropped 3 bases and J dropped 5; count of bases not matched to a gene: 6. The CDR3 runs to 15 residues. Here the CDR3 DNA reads TGCAGTGCTAGTCCCCCAGGGGGCCATAATTCACCCCTCCACTTT. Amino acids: CSASPPGGHNSPLHF.

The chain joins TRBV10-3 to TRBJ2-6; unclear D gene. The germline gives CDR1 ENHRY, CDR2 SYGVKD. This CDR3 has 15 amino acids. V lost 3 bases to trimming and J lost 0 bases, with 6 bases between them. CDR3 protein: CAISDGSSGANVLTF. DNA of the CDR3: TGTGCCATCAGTGATGGCAGCTCTGGGGCCAACGTCCTGACTTTC.

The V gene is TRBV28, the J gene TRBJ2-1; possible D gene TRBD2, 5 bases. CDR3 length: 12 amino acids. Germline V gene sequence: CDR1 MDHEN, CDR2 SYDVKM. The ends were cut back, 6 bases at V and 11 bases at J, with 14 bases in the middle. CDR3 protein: CASSLAFSKQFF. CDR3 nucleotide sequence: TGTGCCAGCAGCCTAGCCTTTAGCAAGCAGTTCTTC.

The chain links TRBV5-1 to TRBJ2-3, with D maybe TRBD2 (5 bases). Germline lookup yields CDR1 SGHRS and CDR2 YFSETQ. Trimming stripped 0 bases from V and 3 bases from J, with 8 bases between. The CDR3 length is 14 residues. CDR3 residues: CASSLEPGTDTQYF. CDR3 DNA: TGCGCCAGCAGCTTGGAACCGGGAACAGATACGCAGTATTTT.

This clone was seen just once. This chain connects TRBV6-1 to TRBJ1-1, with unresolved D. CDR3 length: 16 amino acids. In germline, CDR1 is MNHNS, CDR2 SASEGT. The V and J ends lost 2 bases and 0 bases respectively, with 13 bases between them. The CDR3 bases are TGTGCCAGCAGTGAATTATCGGGTTACTTGAACACTGAAGCTTTCTTT. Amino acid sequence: CASSELSGYLNTEAFF.

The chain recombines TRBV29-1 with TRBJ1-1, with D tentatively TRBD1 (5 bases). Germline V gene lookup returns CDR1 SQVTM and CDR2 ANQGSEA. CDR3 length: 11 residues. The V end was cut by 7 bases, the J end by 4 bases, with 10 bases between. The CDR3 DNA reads TGCAGCGGAGGACATGGCACTGAAGCTTTCTTT. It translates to CSGGHGTEAFF.

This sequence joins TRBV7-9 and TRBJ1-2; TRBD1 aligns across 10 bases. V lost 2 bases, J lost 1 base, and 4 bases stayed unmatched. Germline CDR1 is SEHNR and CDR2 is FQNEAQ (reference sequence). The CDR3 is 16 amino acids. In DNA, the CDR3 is TGTGCCAGCAGCTTACCCGGGACAGGGGATAACTATGGCTACACCTTC. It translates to CASSLPGTGDNYGYTF.

The CDR3 DNA sequence: TGTGCCAGCAGCGAACTGGGACGGAGGAACACTGAAGCTTTCTTT. This gives the protein CASSELGRRNTEAFF. The rearrangement uses TRBV7-9 and TRBJ1-1, with D maybe TRBD1 (5 bases). V shed 5 bases and J shed 1 base, with 14 bases lying between them. The germline CDR1 and CDR2 sequences are SEHNR and FQNEAQ (reference sequence). The CDR3 has 15 amino acids.

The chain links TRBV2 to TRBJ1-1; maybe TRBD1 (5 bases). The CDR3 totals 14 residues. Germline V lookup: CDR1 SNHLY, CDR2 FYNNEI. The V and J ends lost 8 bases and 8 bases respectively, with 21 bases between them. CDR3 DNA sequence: TGTGCCAGCGGTCAACCCGGGACGGCTCCCGAAGCTTTCTTT. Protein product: CASGQPGTAPEAFF.

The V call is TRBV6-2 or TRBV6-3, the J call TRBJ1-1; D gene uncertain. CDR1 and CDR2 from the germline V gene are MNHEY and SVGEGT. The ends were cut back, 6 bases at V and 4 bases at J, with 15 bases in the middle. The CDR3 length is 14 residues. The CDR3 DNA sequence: TGTGCCAGCAGCCCCGCCTACGAGGGCACTGAAGCTTTCTTT. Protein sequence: CASSPAYEGTEAFF.

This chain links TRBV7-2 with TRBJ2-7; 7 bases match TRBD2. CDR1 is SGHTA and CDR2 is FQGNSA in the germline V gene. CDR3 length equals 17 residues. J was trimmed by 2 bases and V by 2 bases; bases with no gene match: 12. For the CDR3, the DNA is TGTGCCAGCAGCTTAAACGGGGGGACGGAGGTTCCCTACGAGCAGTACTTC. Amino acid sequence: CASSLNGGTEVPYEQYF.